Included here is one TCR beta chain sequence, with context. No cognate antigen has been identified for it. It has no much larger one-base neighbor in the sample; base qualities were not kept. Reading the germline V gene gives CDR1 MNHNS and CDR2 SASEGT. Deletion took 7 bases off V and 3 bases off J, with a span of 25 bases between the germline ends. The cysteine opens and the phenylalanine closes a CDR3 of 17 amino acids. The only DNA kept is the CDR3, 51 bases in frame from the first base. Peripheral blood CD8+ and CD4+ T cells from healthy donors, Susac syndrome patients and multiple sclerosis patients were profiled by high-throughput TCR beta sequencing. Treatment-naive patients with stable or active relapsing-remitting disease fulfilling revised McDonald criteria were used as multiple sclerosis controls. Bulk CD8+ and CD4+ T cells were purified by magnetic negative isolation, while CD8+ TEMRA cells were enriched using FACS. Blood was drawn into EDTA tubes, processed within 24 hours, and PBMCs were isolated by density gradient centrifugation. PBMCs intended for TCR sequencing were frozen in liquid nitrogen and were later thawed in a 37 degrees C water bath. The sorted or isolated CD4+, CD8+ and CD8+ TEMRA cells reached a purity of at least 90%.

RNA was extracted using the RNeasy kit, and roughly 0.5 to 1 microgram was reverse transcribed with random hexamers. The immunoSEQ multiplex PCR assay, covering 54 Vbeta and 13 Jbeta segments, was used to amplify TCR beta CDR3 regions. Bias from PCR amplification was corrected by using a synthetic template baseline for primer optimization and for computational correction. Regarding the original processing steps: Reads were annotated to V, D and J genes according to IMGT and were analyzed with immunoSEQ Analyzer, with only productive sequences retained. Clonality was computed as one minus Shannon entropy normalized by log2 of the number of productive unique sequences. For each patient and control, public and private clones were evaluated among the 100 most prevalent clones. Clones were defined as Susac-specific if absent from the healthy and MS cohorts, from approximately 1,100 published viral clones and from other ImmuneACCESS disease sequences. Using fastp trimming at Q25 and MiXCR clonotype assembly, TCRdb reanalyzed the public sequencing data and kept in-frame beta chains. Rows with one shared CDR3 protein collapse into an entry with the most common genes and DNA. TCRdb assigned the V and J calls; the authors' analysis was not used. This sample gives roughly 80,000 distinct CDR3 sequences in total; roughly nine tenths of them show up just once. Of the sample, about 0.52% falls within the top ten clones.

This entry comes from a study of CD8 T cells in Susac syndrome (dated by TCRdb to about 2019). Background for the entire study: Repertoire sequencing was used to test whether CD8+ T cell activation and differentiation in Susac syndrome was antigen driven. Clonality of the CD8+ T cell repertoire was compared between eleven to twelve healthy donors, roughly 14 Susac syndrome patients and approximately 16 multiple sclerosis patients. Overall results and qualifications from the work: The number of individuals in the TCR sequencing and HLA analysis was recognized as being relatively small.

The clonotype was recovered from a human donor with multiple sclerosis. The chain uses TRBV6-1 and TRBJ2-7; D gene: possibly TRBD1, on 7 matching bases. The source material was CD8+ T cells from PBMCs. The CDR3: CASIGDSRVGGFYEQYF. The DNA is as follows: TGTGCCAGCATAGGGGACAGTAGGGTGGGGGGTTTCTACGAGCAGTACTTC.